Shown below are 11 T cell receptor beta chains from a single sample sequenced in a study of T cell repertoires in cytomegalovirus infection. TCRdb re-analysed the reads in MiXCR, keeping a single row per CDR3 protein. The sample yields roughly 500,000 distinct CDR3 sequences, roughly 34% seen once. No cognate antigen is known for these TCRs. The source was cultured PBMCs, collected from culture after CMV antigen stimulation. The receptor source for this set is a human donor in good health (CMV status not recorded). Some clones in this sample may be carry-over from other donors' samples.

The rearrangement joins TRBV19 to TRBJ2-1, with D possibly TRBD2 on 6 matching bases. The CDR3 sequence is 15 residues long. V gave up 1 base and J gave up 6 bases, with 13 bases separating them. Germline V gives CDR1 LNHDA, CDR2 SQIVND (reference sequence). CDR3 nucleotides: TGTGCCAGTAGTATAGCGGGAGTTAATATCAATGAGCAGTTCTTC. Translating gives CASSIAGVNINEQFF.

In its sample, this clonotype was seen many times. The V and J genes are TRBV7-2 and TRBJ2-1, with D perhaps TRBD2 (6 bases). Germline V gene data show CDR1 as SGHTA and CDR2 as FQGNSA. This CDR3 contains 15 residues. Trimming took off 5 bases at V and 5 bases at J, with 16 bases between the two ends. CDR3 sequence reads: CASSPVGGRNNEQFF. The DNA for the CDR3 is TGTGCCAGCAGCCCAGTGGGGGGACGAAACAATGAGCAGTTCTTC.

This clonotype was counted many times. This CDR3 reads CASSEFSLDRDHEQYV. DNA of the CDR3: TGTGCCAGCAGTGAATTTTCCCTGGACAGGGACCACGAGCAGTACGTC. The V and J genes are TRBV6-1 and TRBJ2-7; 8 positions agree with TRBD1. This CDR3 is 16 amino acids long. V lost 2 bases, J lost 5 bases, and 11 bases stayed unmatched. Germline V lookup: CDR1 MNHNS, CDR2 SASEGT.

This clonotype appeared a few times. The chain uses TRBV4-1 and TRBJ2-3; 14 bases agree with TRBD2. CDR3 length: 16 residues. After removal of 1 base from V and 7 bases from J, the junction contained 4 bases not matched to a gene. Germline values: CDR1 MGHRA, CDR2 YSYEKL. CDR3 in DNA: TGCGCCAGCAGCCAAGGGCGACTAGCGGGAGGGAATACGCAGTATTTT. Protein sequence: CASSQGRLAGGNTQYF.

This clonotype came up a few times. CDR3 nucleotide sequence: TGTGCCAGCAGTGAAGCGGGAGCGAACACCGGGGAGCTGTTTTTT. Its protein product is CASSEAGANTGELFF. The chain combines TRBV2 with TRBJ2-2; possibly TRBD2 for D (5 bases). The ends were cut back, 0 bases at V and 0 bases at J, with 5 bases in the middle. Germline values: CDR1 SNHLY, CDR2 FYNNEI. The CDR3 runs 15 residues. Full variable domain (outside the CDR3, taken from reference TRBV2 and TRBJ2-2): EPEVTQTPSHQVTQMGQEVILRCVPISNHLYFYWYRQILGQKVEFLVSFYNNEISEKSEIFDDQFSVERPDGSNFTLKIRSTKLEDSAMYFCASSEAGANTGELFFGEGSRLTVL.

This clonotype was seen only a few times. This chain links TRBV5-4 with TRBJ1-1; tentative D call: TRBD1 (5 bases). From germline, CDR1 is SGHNT and CDR2 YYREEE (reference sequence). Trimming took off 1 base at V and 1 base at J, with 11 bases between the two ends. This CDR3 has 15 amino acids. The CDR3 region is CASSLFGRENTEAFF. CDR3 DNA: TGTGCCAGCAGCTTGTTTGGCAGGGAGAACACTGAAGCTTTCTTT.

This clonotype occurred many times. The rearrangement uses TRBV7-2 and TRBJ2-5, with D possibly called TRBD1 or TRBD2 (5 bases each). This CDR3 comprises 14 residues. The germline gives CDR1 SGHTA, CDR2 FQGNSA. Between the trimmed V and J ends, which lost 2 bases and 5 bases, there was a span of 12 bases. In DNA form, the CDR3 reads TGTGCCAGCAGCTTAATTGGGGACGGGGAGACCCAGTACTTC. This sequence encodes CASSLIGDGETQYF.

This clonotype was seen a handful of times. This chain connects TRBV25-1 to TRBJ1-3; unclear D gene. Trimming removed 1 base from V and 1 base from J, with 8 bases in between. CDR1 is MGHDK, CDR2 SYGVNS, per germline. The CDR3 spans 15 residues. CDR3 region: CASSESGRSGNTIYF. CDR3 nucleotides: TGTGCCAGCAGTGAATCGGGTCGGTCTGGAAACACCATATATTTT.

This chain joins TRBV4-1 and TRBJ1-6; D not resolved. The germline CDR1 and CDR2 sequences are MGHRA and YSYEKL. The CDR3 sequence is 15 residues long. With 1 base removed from V and 7 bases from J, the gap between germline ends came to 11 bases. The CDR3 coding sequence is TGCGCCAGCAGCCAAGTTGCGACCAGGAATTCACCCCTCCACTTT. Encoded protein: CASSQVATRNSPLHF.

The V gene is TRBV13, the J gene TRBJ2-1; 8 bases map to TRBD1. The J segment lost 6 bases and the V segment lost 5 bases, leaving 9 bases of the junction unmatched. This CDR3 has 15 amino acids. Germline V lookup: CDR1 PRHDT, CDR2 FYEKMQ (reference sequence). The CDR3 protein is CASSRQGARANEQFF. DNA of the CDR3: TGTGCCAGCAGCCGTCAGGGGGCCCGAGCCAATGAGCAGTTCTTC. Complete variable domain (other parts from reference TRBV13 and TRBJ2-1): AAGVIQSPRHLIKEKRETATLKCYPIPRHDTVYWYQQGPGQDPQFLISFYEKMQSDKGSIPDRFSAQQFSDYHSELNMSSLELGDSALYFCASSRQGARANEQFFGPGTRLTVL.

The chain couples TRBV12-3 or TRBV12-4 to TRBJ1-5; D gene unclear. Trimming stripped 0 bases from V and 0 bases from J, with 6 bases between. The CDR3 runs to 15 residues. The CDR3: CASSLATVSNQPQHF. As DNA, the CDR3 is TGTGCCAGCAGTTTAGCGACTGTTAGCAATCAGCCCCAGCATTTT.